This T cell receptor beta chain was recorded in a study of shared clonotypes between healthy human individuals. Study results and caveats: Sampling covered blood only; tissue repertoires likely differ. Naive CD4 clonotypes were shared across a handful of donors at about 5.2%.

The table came from immunoSEQ multiplex PCR; TCRdb's copy has only in-frame clones and leaves some out. The sample has roughly 2.4 million clones; almost 96% are singletons. In the case of this clone: Its antigen is currently unknown.

The germline V gene encodes CDR1 LNHDA and CDR2 SQIVND (reference sequence). The CDR3 is made up of 15 amino acids. Trimming stripped 6 bases from V and 9 bases from J, with 22 bases between. The chain has TRBV19 and TRBJ2-3, with D tentatively TRBD2 (6 bases). This receptor was taken from a man between 18 and 29 years old in good health. The specimen sequenced was naive CD4+ T cells sorted from blood. Sample subset: CD45RA+ positively selected. The CDR3 coding sequence is TGTGCCAGTAGCCCCTCCCTAGCGATGGGCCTAACGCAGTATTTT. This translates into CASSPSLAMGLTQYF.